This T cell receptor (beta chain) stems from a study of blood T cell repertoires in COVID-19. Repertoires were generated with immunoSEQ multiplex PCR, while TCRdb's copy carries only in-frame clones and drops some. The data contain about 150,000 clones, approximately 87% of them singletons. The sequence came from a human donor in a cohort sampled during active COVID-19. The specimen was peripheral blood.

CDR3 sequence (DNA): TGTGCCAGCAGCAGAGGGACAATTAACACTGAAGCTTTCTTT. This gives the protein CASSRGTINTEAFF. The chain uses TRBV11-2 and TRBJ1-1, with D perhaps TRBD1 (6 bases). The ends were cut back, 5 bases at V and 2 bases at J, with 12 bases in the middle. Looked up from germline, CDR1 is SGHAT and CDR2 is FQNNGV. The CDR3 runs 14 residues.